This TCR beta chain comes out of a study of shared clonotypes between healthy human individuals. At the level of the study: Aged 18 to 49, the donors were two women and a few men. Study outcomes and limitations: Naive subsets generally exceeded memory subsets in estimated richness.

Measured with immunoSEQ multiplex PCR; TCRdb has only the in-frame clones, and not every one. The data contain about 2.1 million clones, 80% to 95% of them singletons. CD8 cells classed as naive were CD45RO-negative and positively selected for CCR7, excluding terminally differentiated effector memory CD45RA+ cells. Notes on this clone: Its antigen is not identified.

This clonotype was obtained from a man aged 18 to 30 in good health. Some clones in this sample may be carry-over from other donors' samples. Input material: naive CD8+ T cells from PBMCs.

The CDR3 sequence is CASSVLQGEGTEAFF. As DNA, the CDR3 is TGTGCCAGCAGCGTACTACAGGGGGAGGGCACTGAAGCTTTCTTT. This sequence joins TRBV9 and TRBJ1-1; 8 nucleotides agree with TRBD1. The ends lost 1 base at V and 4 bases at J; junction bases unmatched: 6. The germline V gene encodes CDR1 SGDLS and CDR2 YYNGEE. The CDR3 runs 15 residues.